This T cell receptor (beta chain) was documented in a study of cytomegalovirus exposure and HLA in healthy donors. The junction had 10 bases not matched to a gene; V was cut back by 4 bases and J by 4 bases. Germline V lookup: CDR1 LNHNV, CDR2 YYDKDF (reference sequence). The CDR3 runs 16 residues. Produced via immunoSEQ multiplex PCR; TCRdb's table is partial and in-frame only. The sample lists roughly 59,000 clones; around 93% were seen once. General study findings and limits: Altogether, 160 or so TCR beta chains were recorded as cytomegalovirus-associated.

Concerning this clone itself: Its antigen is still unknown.

The clonotype comes from a man aged 18 to 30 in good health and CMV-seropositive. Source material: PBMCs. The rearrangement links TRBV15 to TRBJ2-1; the match to TRBD2 covers 7 bases. The DNA of the CDR3 is TGTGCCACCAGCACCCTATCTAGCGGAACTTACAATGAGCAGTTCTTC. Translating gives CATSTLSSGTYNEQFF.